The 6 T cell receptor beta chains in this list originate from one sample, sequenced in a study of blood T cells in healthy people across ages. A second PCR, run for about 7 to 11 cycles, used a sample-barcoded 5' primer plus a J-beta primer mix. From the 5' RACE reads, TCRdb called clonotypes with MiXCR, one entry per CDR3 protein. The sample lists roughly 680,000 distinct CDR3 sequences; around half were seen once. The source material was blood. The source of these receptors is a woman aged 60-70 years in good health.

The chain links TRBV6-6 to TRBJ2-7; 7 positions agree with TRBD1. The CDR3 is 14 residues long. J lost 3 bases, V lost 5 bases, and 7 bases had no gene match. Per the germline V gene, CDR1 is MNHNY and CDR2 is SVGAGI (reference sequence). This chain's CDR3 is CASSTTGRFYEQYF. The CDR3 DNA sequence: TGTGCCAGCAGTACGACAGGGCGCTTCTACGAGCAGTACTTC.

This chain connects TRBV10-3 to TRBJ2-3, with a weak D call TRBD2 (6 bases). V was trimmed by 6 bases and J by 4 bases, leaving 14 bases between them. This CDR3 has 14 amino acids. Germline CDR1 ENHRY, CDR2 SYGVKD. DNA for the CDR3: TGTGCCATCAGCGGGAGTGGTCCGGCAGATACGCAGTATTTT. Translation: CAISGSGPADTQYF.

This chain connects TRBV12-3 or TRBV12-4 to TRBJ1-2; no definite D call. CDR3 size: 15 residues. V was clipped by 6 bases and J by 8 bases, with 22 bases between them. The CDR3 coding sequence is TGTGCCAGCAGCCGATACCGGACCTCCGGATCCGGCTACACCTTC. Translating it yields CASSRYRTSGSGYTF.

The chain has TRBV6-6 and TRBJ2-3; 13 bases align to TRBD2. Germline V gene sequence: CDR1 MNHNY, CDR2 SVGAGI (reference sequence). The CDR3 is 16 amino acids. The ends lost 4 bases at V and 8 bases at J; junction bases unmatched: 9. CDR3 sequence: CASSFGLAGERGTQYF. The CDR3 DNA sequence: TGTGCCAGCAGTTTTGGACTAGCGGGAGAAAGGGGTACGCAGTATTTT.

This clonotype has only a few counts. This chain uses TRBV6-2 or TRBV6-3 with TRBJ2-5; D ambiguous. The end of the DNA fits TRBJ2-7 better, so the J call may be wrong. This CDR3 region has 13 residues. CDR1 is MNHEY and CDR2 is SVGEGT in the germline V gene. In DNA form, the CDR3 reads TGTGCCAGCAGTTACATGCAGAAAGGCGAGCAGTACTTC. As protein: CASSYMQKGEQYF.

This chain uses TRBV7-2 with TRBJ2-7, with 8 bases identical to TRBD1. Germline loops: CDR1 SGHTA, CDR2 FQGNSA. V lost 2 bases to trimming and J lost 1 base; unmatched junction nucleotides: 10. The CDR3 is 17 amino acids. The CDR3 sequence is CASSLTRGTGKSYEQYF. CDR3 nucleotide sequence: TGTGCCAGCAGCTTAACCCGCGGGACAGGAAAGTCCTACGAGCAGTACTTC. The variable domain in full, completed from reference TRBV7-2 and TRBJ2-7, reads GAGVSQSPSNKVTEKGKDVELRCDPISGHTALYWYRQSLGQGLEFLIYFQGNSAPDKSGLPSDRFSAERTGGSVSTLTIQRTQQEDSAVYLCASSLTRGTGKSYEQYFGPGTRLTVT.